The text below deals with one T cell receptor beta chain. Sequenced by immunoSEQ multiplex PCR; TCRdb stores in-frame clones only, minus some. Of under 50,000 clones listed, approximately 80% were seen once; the top ten hold about 1.1%. This specimen comes from a study of PD-1 blockade in mismatch repair-deficient tumors. Mismatch repair deficiency was confirmed in all patients, by PCR or immunohistochemistry. TCR sequencing covered three patients who responded to pembrolizumab. Trimming stripped 6 bases from V and 5 bases from J, with 16 bases between. CDR1 MDHEN and CDR2 SYDVKM come from the germline V gene. The CDR3 has 14 residues.

The sequence was obtained from an adult with mismatch repair-deficient cancer. This specimen was PBMCs, taken 38 to 40 weeks after starting pembrolizumab. This chain joins TRBV28 and TRBJ1-2; no clear D gene. CDR3 in amino acids: CASRPGGRPYGYTF. The DNA for the CDR3 is TGTGCCAGCAGGCCGGGAGGTAGGCCTTATGGCTACACCTTC.